One and the same sample provided the 9 T cell receptor beta chains below, sequenced in a study of blood T cell repertoires in COVID-19 (TCRdb year 2020). The library was prepared using the immunoSEQ multiplex PCR assay. In TCRdb, the immuneACCESS table is reduced to in-frame sequences with V and J assigned. These tables do not hold every clone; where another copy was compared, an unresolved V gene accounts for under half, and the others remain unexplained. The sample profile shows 250,000 to 300,000 clones; approximately 90% of them were found once. The top ten hold roughly 6.9% of the sample. What was sequenced was peripheral blood. The receptors here all came from a woman in her thirties who had recovered from COVID-19.

The J gene is TRBJ1-2, the V gene TRBV5-1; 7 bases agree with TRBD1. The CDR3 runs to 15 residues. The germline gives CDR1 SGHRS, CDR2 YFSETQ. V was pared by 3 bases and J by 4 bases, with 9 bases of the junction left unmatched. In nucleotides, the CDR3 is TGCGCCAGCAGCTCTCTGACAGGGTCGGGCTATGGCTACACCTTC. Encoded protein: CASSSLTGSGYGYTF.

This clone was counted only a few times. Other DNA variants within this sample encode the same CDR3. V and J are TRBV4-3 and TRBJ2-7; no firm D call. From germline, CDR1 is LGHNA and CDR2 YSLEER. The CDR3 is made up of 13 amino acids. Trimming pared 0 bases from V and 1 base from J, leaving 4 bases between. CDR3 residues: CASSQDSSYEQYF. The CDR3 coding sequence is TGCGCCAGCAGCCAAGACAGTTCCTACGAGCAGTACTTC.

The gene calls are TRBV19 and TRBJ2-1; the D gene is possibly TRBD2 (6 bases). V dropped 2 bases and J dropped 2 bases, with 13 bases sitting between them. The CDR3 is 16 amino acids. The V gene's germline CDR1 is LNHDA and CDR2 SQIVND (reference sequence). The CDR3 DNA reads TGTGCCAGTAGTATATCGGGACTGCAAACCTACAATGAGCAGTTCTTC. Translation: CASSISGLQTYNEQFF.

The genes are TRBV2 and TRBJ1-4; D ambiguous. V lost 0 bases, J lost 10 bases, and 9 bases lay in between. The CDR3 has 13 amino acids. Germline V gene data show CDR1 as SNHLY and CDR2 as FYNNEI. The CDR3 DNA sequence: TGTGCCAGCAGTGAAGCTCGGGGTGGAAAACTGTTTTTT. It yields the protein CASSEARGGKLFF.

This clone was recorded once. The J gene is TRBJ2-1, the V gene TRBV5-1; D possibly corresponds to TRBD1 (6 bases). Per germline, CDR1 SGHRS and CDR2 YFSETQ. The length of the CDR3 is 17 residues. Trimming left V 2 bases short and J 3 bases short, with 18 bases between. CDR3 sequence reads: CASSFDQGFPDYNEQFF. DNA of the CDR3: TGCGCCAGCAGCTTTGACCAGGGGTTCCCCGACTACAATGAGCAGTTCTTC.

The V call is TRBV4-2, the J call TRBJ2-4; 9 positions match TRBD2. Germline assignment: CDR1 LGHNA and CDR2 YNFKEQ. V was pared by 3 bases and J by 0 bases, with 9 bases of the junction left unmatched. The CDR3 contains 18 residues. In DNA, the CDR3 is TGTGCCAGCAGCCAGGGCCTAGCGGGGTCTGTAGCCAAAAACATTCAGTACTTC. Translation gives CASSQGLAGSVAKNIQYF.

V usage is TRBV7-2 and J usage is TRBJ1-5, with D perhaps matching TRBD1 (6 bases). CDR3 length equals 14 residues. The germline V and J ends were trimmed by 3 bases and 6 bases, with 12 bases remaining between them. Germline V lookup: CDR1 SGHTA, CDR2 FQGNSA. CDR3 bases: TGTGCCAGCAGCTTCCCAGGGGATCGTCAGCCCCAGCATTTT. It is translated as CASSFPGDRQPQHF. The variable domain in full, completed from reference TRBV7-2 and TRBJ1-5, reads GAGVSQSPSNKVTEKGKDVELRCDPISGHTALYWYRQSLGQGLEFLIYFQGNSAPDKSGLPSDRFSAERTGGSVSTLTIQRTQQEDSAVYLCASSFPGDRQPQHFGDGTRLSIL.

This clone has more than one count but fewer than ten. The chain recombines TRBV7-8 with TRBJ1-2; 7 bases fit TRBD1. With 4 bases clipped from V and 3 bases from J, the junction kept 2 bases outside the gene matches. There are 13 residues in the CDR3. CDR1 is SGHVS, CDR2 FQNEAQ, per germline. The CDR3 reads CASSSGQDYGYTF. For the CDR3, the DNA is TGTGCCAGCAGCTCCGGACAGGACTATGGCTACACCTTC.

The V gene is TRBV4-2, the J gene TRBJ2-2; a possible D gene is TRBD1 (5 bases). CDR3 length: 14 amino acids. V was clipped by 3 bases and J by 0 bases, with 5 bases between them. Looked up from germline, CDR1 is LGHNA and CDR2 is YNFKEQ. CDR3 sequence: CASSQDTNTGELFF. In DNA, the CDR3 is TGTGCCAGCAGCCAGGACACGAACACCGGGGAGCTGTTTTTT.